This TCR beta chain was captured by sequencing in a study of T-cell memory formation after mild COVID-19. TCRdb re-derived calls from the 5' RACE reads in MiXCR, one entry per CDR3 protein. This sample has around 130,000 distinct CDR3 sequences, with about a sixth found just once. This clonotype originated in a man younger than 35 who had mild COVID-19 (a few samples of this study predate the infection). Cell type and time point are not known. What was sequenced was PBMCs or a T cell subset sorted from them (not recorded which).

The CDR3 loop reads CASSLSGTDNQPQHF. CDR3 nucleotides: TGTGCCAGCAGTTTATCCGGGACAGACAATCAGCCCCAGCATTTT. The rearrangement joins TRBV27 to TRBJ1-5, with 7 bases fitting TRBD1. V shed 0 bases and J 3 bases; nucleotides not matched to a gene: 2. CDR1 and CDR2 from the germline V gene are MNHEY and SMNVEV (reference sequence). This CDR3 is built from 15 residues.